This T cell receptor beta chain comes out of a study of vaccination and CD4 T cells after COVID-19. Described treatment: roughly 11-day PBMC culture with coronavirus spike peptide pools or control peptides (ViraFEST assay). Unexposed donor CD4+ T cells predated the COVID-19 pandemic, collected 2011-2018. Culture of around 2 million PBMCs per well took place with approximately 9 IU/ml IL-2 and around 10 ug/ml peptide pools. As for this clonotype: Its antigen is unidentified.

Germline CDR1 is SEHNR and CDR2 is FQNEAQ (reference sequence). V lost 5 bases and J lost 4; bases outside the gene matches: 8. The CDR3 consists of 17 residues. Study-level points and caveats: Vaccine-specific clones numbering 304 of 307 showed spike mono-reactivity in convalescent patients. Reactive clone data from convalescent patients indicated a median of roughly 86% appearing only post-vaccination.

At the Johns Hopkins FTIC core, DNA taken from cultured CD4+ T cells was sequenced by way of the Oncomine TCR Beta short-read assay. From CD4+ T cells that had been cultured, genomic DNA was extracted. TCRdb recomputed calls from the PCR reads with MiXCR, one row per CDR3 protein. The table has more than 6,500 distinct CDR3 sequences, 35% to 40% seen once. The sequenced material came from CD4+ T cells from blood, cultured in vitro. The genes are TRBV7-9 and TRBJ2-1; 13 bases line up with TRBD2. This TCR derives from a human donor in good health. CDR3 bases: TGTGCCAGCAGCCCGGGACTAGCGGGGAGTATTTACAATGAGCAGTTCTTC. Translated, it gives CASSPGLAGSIYNEQFF.